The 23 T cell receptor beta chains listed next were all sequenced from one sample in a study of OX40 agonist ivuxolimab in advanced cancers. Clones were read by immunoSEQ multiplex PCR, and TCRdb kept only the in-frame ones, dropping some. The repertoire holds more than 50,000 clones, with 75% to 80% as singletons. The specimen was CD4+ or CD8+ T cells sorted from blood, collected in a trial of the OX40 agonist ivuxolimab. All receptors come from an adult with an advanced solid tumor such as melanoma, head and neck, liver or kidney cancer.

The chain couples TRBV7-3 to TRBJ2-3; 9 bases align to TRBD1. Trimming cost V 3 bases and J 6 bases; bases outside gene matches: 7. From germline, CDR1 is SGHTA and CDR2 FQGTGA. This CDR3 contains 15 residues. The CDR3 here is CASSFGTGFLDTQYF. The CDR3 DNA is TGTGCCAGCAGCTTCGGGACAGGGTTTCTGGATACGCAGTATTTT.

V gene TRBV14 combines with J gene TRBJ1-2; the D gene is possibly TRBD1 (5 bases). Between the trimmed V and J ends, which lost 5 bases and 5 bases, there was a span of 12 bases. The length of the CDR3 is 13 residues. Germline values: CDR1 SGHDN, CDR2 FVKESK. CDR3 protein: CASSSGRSYGYTF. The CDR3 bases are TGTGCCAGCAGCTCGGGACGGAGTTATGGCTACACCTTC. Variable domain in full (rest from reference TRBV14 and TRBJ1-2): EAGVTQFPSHSVIEKGQTVTLRCDPISGHDNLYWYRRVMGKEIKFLLHFVKESKQDESGMPNNRFLAERTGGTYSTLKVQPAELEDSGVYFCASSSGRSYGYTFGSGTRLTVV.

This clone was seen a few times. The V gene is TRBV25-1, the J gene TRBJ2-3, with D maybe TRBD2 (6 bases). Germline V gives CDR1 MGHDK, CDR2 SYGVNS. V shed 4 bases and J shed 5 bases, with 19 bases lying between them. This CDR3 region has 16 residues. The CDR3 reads CASSGGSGTGGDTQYF. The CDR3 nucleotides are TGTGCCAGCAGTGGGGGATCCGGGACTGGGGGAGATACGCAGTATTTT.

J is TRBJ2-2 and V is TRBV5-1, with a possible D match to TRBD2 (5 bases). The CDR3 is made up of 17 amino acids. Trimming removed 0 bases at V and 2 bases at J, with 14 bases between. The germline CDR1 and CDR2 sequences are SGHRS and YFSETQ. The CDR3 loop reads CASSLGGLSRNTGELFF. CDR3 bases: TGCGCCAGCAGCTTGGGCGGGCTAAGCCGAAACACCGGGGAGCTGTTTTTT. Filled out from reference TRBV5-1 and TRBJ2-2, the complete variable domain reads KAGVTQTPRYLIKTRGQQVTLSCSPISGHRSVSWYQQTPGQGLQFLFEYFSETQRNKGNFPGRFSGRQFSNSRSEMNVSTLELGDSALYLCASSLGGLSRNTGELFFGEGSRLTVL.

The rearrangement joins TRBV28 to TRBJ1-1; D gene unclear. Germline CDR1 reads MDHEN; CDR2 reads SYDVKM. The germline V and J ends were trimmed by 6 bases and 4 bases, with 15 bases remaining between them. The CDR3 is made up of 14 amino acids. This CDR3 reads CASSLVRGATEAFF. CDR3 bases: TGTGCCAGCAGCCTTGTCCGGGGAGCCACTGAAGCTTTCTTT.

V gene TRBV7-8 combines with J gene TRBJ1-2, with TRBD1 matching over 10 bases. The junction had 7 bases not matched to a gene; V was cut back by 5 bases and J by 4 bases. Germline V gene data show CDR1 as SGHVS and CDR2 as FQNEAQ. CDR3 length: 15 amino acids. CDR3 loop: CASSHRDRGLYGYTF. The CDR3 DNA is TGTGCCAGCAGCCACCGGGACAGGGGCCTCTATGGCTACACCTTC.

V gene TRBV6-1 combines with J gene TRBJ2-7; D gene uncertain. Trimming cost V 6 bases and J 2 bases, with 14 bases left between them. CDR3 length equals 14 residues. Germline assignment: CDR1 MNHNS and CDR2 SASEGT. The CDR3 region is CASRESRPPYEQYF. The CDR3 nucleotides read TGTGCCAGCAGGGAATCCAGACCACCCTACGAGCAGTACTTC.

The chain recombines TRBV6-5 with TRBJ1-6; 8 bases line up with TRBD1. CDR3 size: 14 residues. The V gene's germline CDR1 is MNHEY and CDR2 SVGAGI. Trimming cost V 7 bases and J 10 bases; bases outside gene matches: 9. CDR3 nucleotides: TGTGCCAGCAACACCGGGACAGGCGAATCACCCCTCCACTTT. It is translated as CASNTGTGESPLHF.

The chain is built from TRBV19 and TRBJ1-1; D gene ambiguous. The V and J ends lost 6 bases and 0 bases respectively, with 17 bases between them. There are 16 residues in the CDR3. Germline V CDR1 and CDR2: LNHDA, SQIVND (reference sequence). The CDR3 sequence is CASRGYPTRVNTEAFF. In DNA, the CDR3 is TGTGCCAGTAGGGGATACCCTACCAGAGTGAACACTGAAGCTTTCTTT.

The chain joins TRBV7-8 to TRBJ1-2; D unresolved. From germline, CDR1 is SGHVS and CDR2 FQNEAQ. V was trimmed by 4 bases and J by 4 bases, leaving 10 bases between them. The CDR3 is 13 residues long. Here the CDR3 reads CASSSDGTYGYTF. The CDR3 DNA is TGTGCCAGCAGCTCCGACGGAACCTATGGCTACACCTTC.

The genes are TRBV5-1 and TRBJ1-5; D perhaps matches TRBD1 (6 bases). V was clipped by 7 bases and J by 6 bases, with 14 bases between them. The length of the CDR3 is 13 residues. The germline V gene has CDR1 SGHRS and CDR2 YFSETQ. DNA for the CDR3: TGCGCCAGCTCACAGGGAGGCGGTCAGCCCCAGCATTTT. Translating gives CASSQGGGQPQHF.

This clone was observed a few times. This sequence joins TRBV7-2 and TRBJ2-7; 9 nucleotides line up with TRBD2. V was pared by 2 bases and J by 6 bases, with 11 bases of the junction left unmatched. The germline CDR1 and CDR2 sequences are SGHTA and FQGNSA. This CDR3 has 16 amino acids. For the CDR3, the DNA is TGTGCCAGCAGCTTATCGGGAAGGCGGGAGGGTCCCGAGCAGTACTTC. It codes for CASSLSGRREGPEQYF.

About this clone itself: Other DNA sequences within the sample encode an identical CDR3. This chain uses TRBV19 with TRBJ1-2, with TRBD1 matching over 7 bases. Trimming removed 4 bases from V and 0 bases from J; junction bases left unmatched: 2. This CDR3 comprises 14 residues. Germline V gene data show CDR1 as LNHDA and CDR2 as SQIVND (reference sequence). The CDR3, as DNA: TGTGCCAGTAGTACCCAGGGGGCTAACTATGGCTACACCTTC. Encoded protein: CASSTQGANYGYTF.

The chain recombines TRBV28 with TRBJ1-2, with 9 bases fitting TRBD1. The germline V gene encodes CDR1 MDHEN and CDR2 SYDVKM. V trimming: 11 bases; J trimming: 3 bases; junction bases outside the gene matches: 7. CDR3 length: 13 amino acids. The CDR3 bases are TGTGCCGGAGGGGACAGGGCTGACTATGGCTACACCTTC. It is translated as CAGGDRADYGYTF.

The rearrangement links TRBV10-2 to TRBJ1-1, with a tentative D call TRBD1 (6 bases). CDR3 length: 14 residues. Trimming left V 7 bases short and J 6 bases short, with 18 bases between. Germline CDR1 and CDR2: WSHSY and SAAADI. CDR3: CASTTQGREAEAFF. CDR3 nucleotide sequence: TGCGCCAGCACTACACAGGGCAGGGAGGCTGAAGCTTTCTTT.

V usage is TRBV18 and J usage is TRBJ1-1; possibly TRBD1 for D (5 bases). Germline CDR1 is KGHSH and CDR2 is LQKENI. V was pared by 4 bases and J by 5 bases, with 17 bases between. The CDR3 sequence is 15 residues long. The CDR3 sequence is CASSLLQGDQTEAFF. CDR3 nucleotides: TGTGCCAGCTCACTCCTCCAGGGAGATCAAACTGAAGCTTTCTTT. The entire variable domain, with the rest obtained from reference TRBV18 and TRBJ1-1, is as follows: NAGVMQNPRHLVRRRGQEARLRCSPMKGHSHVYWYRQLPEEGLKFMVYLQKENIIDESGMPKERFSAEFPKEGPSILRIQQVVRGDSAAYFCASSLLQGDQTEAFFGQGTRLTVV.

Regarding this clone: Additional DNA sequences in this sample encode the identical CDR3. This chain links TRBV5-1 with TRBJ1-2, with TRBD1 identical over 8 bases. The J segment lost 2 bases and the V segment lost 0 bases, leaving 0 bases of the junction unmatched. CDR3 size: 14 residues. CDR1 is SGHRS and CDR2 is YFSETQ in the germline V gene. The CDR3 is CASSLDRGNYGYTF. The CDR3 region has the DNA TGCGCCAGCAGCTTGGACAGGGGGAACTATGGCTACACCTTC.

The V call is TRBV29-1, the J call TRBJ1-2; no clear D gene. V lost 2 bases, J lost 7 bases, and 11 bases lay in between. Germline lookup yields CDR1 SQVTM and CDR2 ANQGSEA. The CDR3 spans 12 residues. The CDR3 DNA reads TGCAGCGTTGAAATTTCCCGGTTTGGCTACACCTTC. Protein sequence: CSVEISRFGYTF.

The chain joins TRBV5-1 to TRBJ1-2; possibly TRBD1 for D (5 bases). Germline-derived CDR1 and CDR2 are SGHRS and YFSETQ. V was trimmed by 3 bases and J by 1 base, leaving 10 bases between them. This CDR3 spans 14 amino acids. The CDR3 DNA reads TGCGCCAGCAGCTCGGGGACGGGTAACTATGGCTACACCTTC. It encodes CASSSGTGNYGYTF.

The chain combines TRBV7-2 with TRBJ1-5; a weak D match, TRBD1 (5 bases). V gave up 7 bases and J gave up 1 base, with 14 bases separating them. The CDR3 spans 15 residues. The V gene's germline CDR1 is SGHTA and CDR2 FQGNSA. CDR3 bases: TGTGCCAGCACCTACCGGGGGGGGAGCAATCAGCCCCAGCATTTT. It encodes CASTYRGGSNQPQHF.

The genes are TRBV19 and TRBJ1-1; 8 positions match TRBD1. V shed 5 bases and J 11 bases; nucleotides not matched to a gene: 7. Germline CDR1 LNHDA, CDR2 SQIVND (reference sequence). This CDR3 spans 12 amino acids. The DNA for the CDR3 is TGTGCCAGTAGTCAATCACAGGGGGTGGCTTTCTTT. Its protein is CASSQSQGVAFF.

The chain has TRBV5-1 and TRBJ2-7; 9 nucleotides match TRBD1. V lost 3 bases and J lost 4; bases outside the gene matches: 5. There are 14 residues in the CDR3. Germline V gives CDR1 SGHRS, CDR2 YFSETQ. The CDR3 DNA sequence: TGCGCCAGCAGCTGGGACAGGGCCCTATACGAGCAGTACTTC. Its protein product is CASSWDRALYEQYF. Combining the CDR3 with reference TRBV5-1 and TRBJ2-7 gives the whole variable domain KAGVTQTPRYLIKTRGQQVTLSCSPISGHRSVSWYQQTPGQGLQFLFEYFSETQRNKGNFPGRFSGRQFSNSRSEMNVSTLELGDSALYLCASSWDRALYEQYFGPGTRLTVT.

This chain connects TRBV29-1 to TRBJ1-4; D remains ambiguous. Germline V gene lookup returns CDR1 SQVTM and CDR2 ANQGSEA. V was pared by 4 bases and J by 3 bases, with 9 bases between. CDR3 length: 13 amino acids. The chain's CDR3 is CSVAVQPNEKLFF. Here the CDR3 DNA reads TGCAGCGTTGCGGTACAGCCTAATGAAAAACTGTTTTTT.